This entry concerns a single T cell receptor beta chain. No antigen is known for it. The data derive from a study of T cells after yellow fever vaccination. Study results and caveats: Contaminating bulk clonotypes could be abundant in FACS-sorted repertoires. Clones that expanded after primary vaccination mostly reappeared after the booster (roughly 97% CD4, 88% CD8).

TCRdb re-derived calls from the 5' RACE reads in MiXCR, one entry per CDR3 protein. This table holds 500,000 to 550,000 distinct CDR3 sequences, just over 20% found once. CDR1 and CDR2 from the germline V gene are LGHNA and YSLEER. The CDR3 is 17 residues long. With 0 bases clipped from V and 10 bases from J, the junction kept 15 bases outside the gene matches. The J gene is TRBJ2-1, the V gene TRBV4-3, with 7 bases matching TRBD2. The sequence derives from a man between 18 and 35 years old who received the YFV17D yellow fever vaccine. This specimen consisted of PBMCs, obtained 21 days after the first yellow fever vaccination. Here the CDR3 DNA reads TGCGCCAGCAGCCAAGAATTGTACGCGAACCCCGGGGGGGAGCAGTTCTTC. Amino acid sequence: CASSQELYANPGGEQFF.